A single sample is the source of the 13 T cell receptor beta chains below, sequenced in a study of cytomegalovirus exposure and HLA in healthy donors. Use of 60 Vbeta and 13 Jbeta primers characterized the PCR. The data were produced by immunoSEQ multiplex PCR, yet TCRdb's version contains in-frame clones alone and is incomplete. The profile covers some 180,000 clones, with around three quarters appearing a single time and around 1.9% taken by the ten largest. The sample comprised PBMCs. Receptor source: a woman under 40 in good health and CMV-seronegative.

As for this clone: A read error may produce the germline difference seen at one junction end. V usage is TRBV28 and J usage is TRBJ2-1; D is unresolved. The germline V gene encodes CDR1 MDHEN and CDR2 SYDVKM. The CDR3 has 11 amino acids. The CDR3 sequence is CASNSHNEQFF. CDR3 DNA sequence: TGTGCCAGCAACTCCCACAATGAGCAGTTCTTC.

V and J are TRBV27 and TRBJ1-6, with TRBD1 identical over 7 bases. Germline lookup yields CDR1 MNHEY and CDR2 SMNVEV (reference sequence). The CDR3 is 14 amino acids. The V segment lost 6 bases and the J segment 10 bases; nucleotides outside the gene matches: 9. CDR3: CASRPDRAGSPLHF. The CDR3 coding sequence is TGTGCCAGCAGACCTGACAGGGCTGGATCACCCCTCCACTTT.

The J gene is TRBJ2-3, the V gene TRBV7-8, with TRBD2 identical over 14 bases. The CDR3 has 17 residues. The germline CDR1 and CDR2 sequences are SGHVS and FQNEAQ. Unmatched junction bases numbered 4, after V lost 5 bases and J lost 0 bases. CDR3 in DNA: TGTGCCAGCAGCCCCCGGACTAGCGGGAGGAGCACAGATACGCAGTATTTT. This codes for CASSPRTSGRSTDTQYF.

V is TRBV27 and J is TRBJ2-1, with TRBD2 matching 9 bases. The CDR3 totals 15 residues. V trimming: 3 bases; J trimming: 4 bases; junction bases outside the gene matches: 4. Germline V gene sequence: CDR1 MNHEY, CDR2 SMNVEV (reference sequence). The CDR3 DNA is TGTGCCAGCAGTTTTGGCGGGGGGGGTTACAATGAGCAGTTCTTC. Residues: CASSFGGGGYNEQFF.

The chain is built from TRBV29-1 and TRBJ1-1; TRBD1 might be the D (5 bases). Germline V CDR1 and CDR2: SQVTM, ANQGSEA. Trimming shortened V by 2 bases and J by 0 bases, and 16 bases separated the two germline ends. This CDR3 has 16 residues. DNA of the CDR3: TGCAGCGTTGAAAGGGGAACACGGATTATGAACACTGAAGCTTTCTTT. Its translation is CSVERGTRIMNTEAFF.

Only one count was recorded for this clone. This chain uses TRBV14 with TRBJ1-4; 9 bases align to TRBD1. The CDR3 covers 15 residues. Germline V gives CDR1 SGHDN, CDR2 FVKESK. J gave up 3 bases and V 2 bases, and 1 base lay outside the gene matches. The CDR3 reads CASSQWTGANEKLFF. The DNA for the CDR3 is TGTGCCAGCAGCCAATGGACAGGGGCTAATGAAAAACTGTTTTTT.

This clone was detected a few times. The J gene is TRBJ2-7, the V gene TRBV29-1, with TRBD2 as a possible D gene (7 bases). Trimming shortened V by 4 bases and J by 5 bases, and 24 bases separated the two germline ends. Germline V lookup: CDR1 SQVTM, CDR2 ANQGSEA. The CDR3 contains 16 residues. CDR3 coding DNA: TGCAGCGTTGCCTCAATCGGGGGGCGACAGGTCCACGAGCAGTACTTC. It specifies CSVASIGGRQVHEQYF.

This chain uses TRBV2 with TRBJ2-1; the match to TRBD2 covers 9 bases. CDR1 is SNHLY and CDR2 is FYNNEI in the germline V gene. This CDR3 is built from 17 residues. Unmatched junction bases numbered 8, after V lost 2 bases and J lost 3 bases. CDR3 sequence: CASSEILGTSLYNEQFF. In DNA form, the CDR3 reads TGTGCCAGCAGTGAAATATTAGGGACTAGCCTCTACAATGAGCAGTTCTTC.

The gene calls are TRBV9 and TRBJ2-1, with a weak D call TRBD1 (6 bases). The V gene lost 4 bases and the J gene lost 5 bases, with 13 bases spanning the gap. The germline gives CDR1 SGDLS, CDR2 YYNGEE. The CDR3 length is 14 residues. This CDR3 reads CASSSRDTHNEQFF. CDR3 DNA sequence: TGTGCCAGCAGCTCGAGGGACACTCACAATGAGCAGTTCTTC.

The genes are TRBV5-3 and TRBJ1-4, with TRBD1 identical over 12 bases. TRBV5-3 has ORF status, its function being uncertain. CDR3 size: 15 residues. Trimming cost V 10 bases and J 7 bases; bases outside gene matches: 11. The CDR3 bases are TGTGCCGGCCGGGACAGGGGGCGCGCGGCTGAAAAACTGTTTTTT. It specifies CAGRDRGRAAEKLFF.

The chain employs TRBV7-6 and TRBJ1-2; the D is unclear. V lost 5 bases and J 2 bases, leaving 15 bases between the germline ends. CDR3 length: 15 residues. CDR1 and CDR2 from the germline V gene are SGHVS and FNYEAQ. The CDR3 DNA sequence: TGTGCCAGCAGCCTCCTCGCGGCAAACAACTATGGCTACACCTTC. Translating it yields CASSLLAANNYGYTF.

The CDR3 loop is CASSLIASGREQYF. The CDR3 nucleotides read TGTGCCAGCAGCTTAATCGCTAGCGGGAGGGAGCAGTACTTC. The chain has TRBV7-9 and TRBJ2-7; 11 bases fit TRBD2. With 2 bases clipped from V and 7 bases from J, the junction kept 4 bases outside the gene matches. CDR1 is SEHNR, CDR2 FQNEAQ, per germline (reference sequence). The CDR3 runs to 14 residues.

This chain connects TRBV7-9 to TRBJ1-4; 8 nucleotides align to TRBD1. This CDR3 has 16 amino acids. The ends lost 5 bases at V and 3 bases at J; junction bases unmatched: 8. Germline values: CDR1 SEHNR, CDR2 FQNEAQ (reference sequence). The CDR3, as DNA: TGTGCCAGCAGCGGACAGGGCCGCGTCTCTAATGAAAAACTGTTTTTT. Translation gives CASSGQGRVSNEKLFF.